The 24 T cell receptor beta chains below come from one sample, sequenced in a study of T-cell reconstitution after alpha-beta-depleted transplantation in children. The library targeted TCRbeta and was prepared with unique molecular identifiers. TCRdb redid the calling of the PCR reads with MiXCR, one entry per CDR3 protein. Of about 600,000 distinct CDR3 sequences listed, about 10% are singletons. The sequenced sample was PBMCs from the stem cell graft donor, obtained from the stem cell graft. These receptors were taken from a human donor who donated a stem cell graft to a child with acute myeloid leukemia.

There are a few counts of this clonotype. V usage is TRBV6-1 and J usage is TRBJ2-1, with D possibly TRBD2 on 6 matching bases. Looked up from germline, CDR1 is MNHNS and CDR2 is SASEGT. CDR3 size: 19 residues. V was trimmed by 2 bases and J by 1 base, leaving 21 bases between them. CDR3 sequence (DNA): TGTGCCAGCAGTGAACGTTCTGGGGCTAGCGCAACTTCCTACAATGAGCAGTTCTTC. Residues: CASSERSGASATSYNEQFF.

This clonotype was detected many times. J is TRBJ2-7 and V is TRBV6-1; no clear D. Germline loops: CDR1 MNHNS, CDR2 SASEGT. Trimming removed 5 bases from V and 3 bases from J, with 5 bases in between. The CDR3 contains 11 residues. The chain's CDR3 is CASSNNYEQYF. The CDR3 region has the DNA TGTGCCAGCAGTAACAACTACGAGCAGTACTTC.

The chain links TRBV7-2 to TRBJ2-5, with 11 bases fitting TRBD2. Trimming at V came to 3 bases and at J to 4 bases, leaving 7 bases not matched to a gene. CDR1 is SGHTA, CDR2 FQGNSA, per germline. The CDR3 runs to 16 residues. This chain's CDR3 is CASSFATSGSGETQYF. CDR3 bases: TGTGCCAGCAGCTTCGCCACTAGCGGGAGTGGAGAGACCCAGTACTTC.

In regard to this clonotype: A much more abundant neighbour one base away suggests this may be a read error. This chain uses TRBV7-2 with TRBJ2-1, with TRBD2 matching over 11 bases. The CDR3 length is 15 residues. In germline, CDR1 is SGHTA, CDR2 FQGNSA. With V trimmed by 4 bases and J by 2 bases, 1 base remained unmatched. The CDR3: CASSWGLAAYNEQFF. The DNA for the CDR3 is TGTGCCAGCAGCTGGGGACTAGCGGCCTACAATGAGCAGTTCTTC.

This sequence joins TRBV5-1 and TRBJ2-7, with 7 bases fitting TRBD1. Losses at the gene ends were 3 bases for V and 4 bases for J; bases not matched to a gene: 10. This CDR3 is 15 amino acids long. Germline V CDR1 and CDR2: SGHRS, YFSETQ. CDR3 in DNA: TGCGCCAGCAGCTATTCCGGGACAGCACTTTACGAGCAGTACTTC. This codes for CASSYSGTALYEQYF.

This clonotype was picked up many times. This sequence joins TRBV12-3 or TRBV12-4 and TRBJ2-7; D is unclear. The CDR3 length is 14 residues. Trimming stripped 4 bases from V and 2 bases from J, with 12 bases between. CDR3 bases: TGTGCCAGCAGTTCTCAAGGACCCGCCTACGAGCAGTACTTC. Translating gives CASSSQGPAYEQYF.

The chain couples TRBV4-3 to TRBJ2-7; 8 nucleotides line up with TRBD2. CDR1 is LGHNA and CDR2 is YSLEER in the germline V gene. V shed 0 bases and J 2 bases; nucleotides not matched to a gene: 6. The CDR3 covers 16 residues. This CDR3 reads CASSQEGLAETYEQYF. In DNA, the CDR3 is TGCGCCAGCAGCCAAGAAGGACTAGCAGAAACCTACGAGCAGTACTTC.

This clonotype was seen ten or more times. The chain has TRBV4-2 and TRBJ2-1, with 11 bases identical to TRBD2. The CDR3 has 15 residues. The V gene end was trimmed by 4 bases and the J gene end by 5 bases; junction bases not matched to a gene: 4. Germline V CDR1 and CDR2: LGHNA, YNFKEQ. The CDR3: CASSRPGLADNEQFF. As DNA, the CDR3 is TGTGCCAGCAGCCGCCCGGGACTAGCGGACAATGAGCAGTTCTTC.

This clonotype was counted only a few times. CDR3 bases: TGTGCCAGCAGCGACGGGGGTTGGACCGGGGAGCTGTTTTTT. It codes for CASSDGGWTGELFF. The chain carries TRBV14 and TRBJ2-2; D may be TRBD2 (6 bases). V lost 5 bases to trimming and J lost 5 bases, with 12 bases between them. Germline assignment: CDR1 SGHDN and CDR2 FVKESK. This CDR3 is 14 amino acids long. The complete variable domain, with remaining parts taken from reference TRBV14 and TRBJ2-2, reads EAGVTQFPSHSVIEKGQTVTLRCDPISGHDNLYWYRRVMGKEIKFLLHFVKESKQDESGMPNNRFLAERTGGTYSTLKVQPAELEDSGVYFCASSDGGWTGELFFGEGSRLTVL.

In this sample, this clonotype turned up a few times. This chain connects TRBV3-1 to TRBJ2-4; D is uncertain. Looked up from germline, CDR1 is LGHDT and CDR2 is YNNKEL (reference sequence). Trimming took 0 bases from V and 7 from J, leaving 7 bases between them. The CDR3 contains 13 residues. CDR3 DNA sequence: TGTGCCAGCAGCCAAGATAACCGGAACATTCAGTACTTC. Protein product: CASSQDNRNIQYF.

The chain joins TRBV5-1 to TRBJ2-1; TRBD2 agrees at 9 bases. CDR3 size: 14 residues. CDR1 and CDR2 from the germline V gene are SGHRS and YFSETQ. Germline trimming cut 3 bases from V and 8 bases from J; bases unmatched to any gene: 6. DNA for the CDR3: TGCGCCAGCAGCTGGACGAGACTAGCGGATGAGCAGTTCTTC. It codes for CASSWTRLADEQFF. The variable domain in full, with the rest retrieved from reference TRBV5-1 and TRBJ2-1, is KAGVTQTPRYLIKTRGQQVTLSCSPISGHRSVSWYQQTPGQGLQFLFEYFSETQRNKGNFPGRFSGRQFSNSRSEMNVSTLELGDSALYLCASSWTRLADEQFFGPGTRLTVL.

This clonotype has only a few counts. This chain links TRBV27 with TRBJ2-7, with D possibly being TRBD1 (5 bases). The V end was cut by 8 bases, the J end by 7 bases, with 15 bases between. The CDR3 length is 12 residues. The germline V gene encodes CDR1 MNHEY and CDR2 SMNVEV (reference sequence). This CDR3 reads CASGRRVREQYF. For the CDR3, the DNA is TGTGCCAGCGGGCGCAGGGTTAGGGAGCAGTACTTC.

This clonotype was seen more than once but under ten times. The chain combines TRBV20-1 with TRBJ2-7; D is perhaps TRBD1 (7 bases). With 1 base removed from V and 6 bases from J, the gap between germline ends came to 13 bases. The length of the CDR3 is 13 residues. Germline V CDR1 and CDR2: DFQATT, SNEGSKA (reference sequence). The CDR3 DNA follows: TGCAGTGCTAGAGTGACAGGGAGGTCCGAGCAGTACTTC. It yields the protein CSARVTGRSEQYF.

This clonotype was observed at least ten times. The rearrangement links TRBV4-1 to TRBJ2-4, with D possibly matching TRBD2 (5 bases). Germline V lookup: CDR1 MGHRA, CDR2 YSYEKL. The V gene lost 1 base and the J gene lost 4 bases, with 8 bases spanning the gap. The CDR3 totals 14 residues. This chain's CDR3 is CASSQVTGKNIQYF. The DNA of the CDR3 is TGCGCCAGCAGCCAAGTTACGGGGAAAAACATTCAGTACTTC.

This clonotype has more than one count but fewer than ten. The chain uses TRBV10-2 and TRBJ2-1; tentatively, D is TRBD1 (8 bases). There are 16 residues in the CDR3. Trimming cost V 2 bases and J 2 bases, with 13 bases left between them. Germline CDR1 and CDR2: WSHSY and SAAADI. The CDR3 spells CASSEATGGAYNEQFF. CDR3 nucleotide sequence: TGCGCCAGCAGTGAGGCTACAGGGGGGGCCTACAATGAGCAGTTCTTC.

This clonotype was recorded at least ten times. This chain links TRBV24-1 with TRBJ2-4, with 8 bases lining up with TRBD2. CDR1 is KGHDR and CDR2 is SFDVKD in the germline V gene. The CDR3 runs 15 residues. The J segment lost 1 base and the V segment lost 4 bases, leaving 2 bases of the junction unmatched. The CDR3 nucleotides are TGTGCCACCAGTGAGGCTAGCGGGGCCAAAAACATTCAGTACTTC. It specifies CATSEASGAKNIQYF.

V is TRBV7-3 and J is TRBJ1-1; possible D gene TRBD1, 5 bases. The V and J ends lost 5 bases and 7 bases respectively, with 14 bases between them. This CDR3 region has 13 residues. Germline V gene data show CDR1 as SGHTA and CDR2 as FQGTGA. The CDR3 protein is CASSMTRDGEAFF. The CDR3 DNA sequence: TGTGCCAGCAGCATGACACGGGACGGTGAAGCTTTCTTT.

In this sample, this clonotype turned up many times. Here the CDR3 DNA reads TGTGCCAGCAGTCAGACTAGCGGGAGTAATACGCAGTATTTT. The encoded protein is CASSQTSGSNTQYF. J is TRBJ2-3 and V is TRBV12-3 or TRBV12-4; TRBD2 matches 12 bases. J was trimmed by 7 bases and V by 5 bases; bases with no gene match: 4. CDR3 size: 14 residues.

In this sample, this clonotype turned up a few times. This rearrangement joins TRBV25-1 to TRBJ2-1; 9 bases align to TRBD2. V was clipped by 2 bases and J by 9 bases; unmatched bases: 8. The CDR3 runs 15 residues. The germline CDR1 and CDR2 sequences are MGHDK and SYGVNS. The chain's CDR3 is CASSELAGSRGEQFF. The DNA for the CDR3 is TGTGCCAGCAGTGAACTAGCGGGGTCAAGGGGTGAGCAGTTCTTC.

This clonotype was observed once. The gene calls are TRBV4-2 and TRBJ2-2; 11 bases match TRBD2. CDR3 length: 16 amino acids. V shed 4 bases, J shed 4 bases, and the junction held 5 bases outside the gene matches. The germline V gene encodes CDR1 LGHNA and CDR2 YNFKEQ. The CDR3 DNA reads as TGTGCCAGCAGCCCGCGACTAGCGGGACTCACCGGGGAGCTGTTTTTT. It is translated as CASSPRLAGLTGELFF.

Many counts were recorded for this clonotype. The CDR3 nucleotides read TGTGCCAGCAGCTTAGATAGGTCAAGTAGCTCCTACAATGAGCAGTTCTTC. The encoded protein is CASSLDRSSSSYNEQFF. This rearrangement joins TRBV11-2 to TRBJ2-1; no clear D. V was shortened by 0 bases and J by 0 bases, with 12 bases between the two germline ends. From germline, CDR1 is SGHAT and CDR2 FQNNGV. This CDR3 is 17 amino acids long.

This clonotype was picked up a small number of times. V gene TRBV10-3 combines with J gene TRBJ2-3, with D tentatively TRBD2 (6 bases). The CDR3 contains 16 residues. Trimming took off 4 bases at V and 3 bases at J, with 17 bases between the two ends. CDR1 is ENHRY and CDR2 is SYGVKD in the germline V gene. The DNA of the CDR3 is TGTGCCATCAGTGGTACTTTCGGCGGGACGACAGATACGCAGTATTTT. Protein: CAISGTFGGTTDTQYF.

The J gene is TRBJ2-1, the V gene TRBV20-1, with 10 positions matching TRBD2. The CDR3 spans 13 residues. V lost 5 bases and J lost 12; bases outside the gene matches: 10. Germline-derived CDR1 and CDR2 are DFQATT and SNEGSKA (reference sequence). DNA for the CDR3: TGCAGTGCTGCCAGCGGGAGGGCCGGTGTGCAGTTCTTC. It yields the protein CSAASGRAGVQFF.

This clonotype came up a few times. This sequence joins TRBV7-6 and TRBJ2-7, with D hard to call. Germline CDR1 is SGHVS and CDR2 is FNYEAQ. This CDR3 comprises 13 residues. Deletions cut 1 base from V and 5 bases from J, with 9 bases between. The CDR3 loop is CASSLVRTDEQYF. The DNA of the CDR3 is TGTGCCAGCAGCTTAGTGCGCACCGACGAGCAGTACTTC.